This T cell receptor (beta chain) was identified in a study of T cell responses to AZD1222 COVID-19 vaccine. In the study overall: Combined were second doses at about 4 or about 12 weeks. General observations from the study: Repertoires were sampled only after the peak T cell response.

This CDR3 has 13 amino acids. V was shortened by 7 bases and J by 0 bases, with 7 bases between the two germline ends. The assay was immunoSEQ multiplex PCR, and TCRdb's table has in-frame clones only and misses some. The table has about 100,000 clones, approximately 87% seen once. On this clone itself: The antigen remains unidentified.

The input for sequencing was peripheral blood, taken on day 0 of AZD1222 vaccination. The source of this sequence is an adult in good health. The chain has TRBV12-3 or TRBV12-4 and TRBJ1-3; TRBD1 might be the D (5 bases). CDR3 sequence reads: CASIGTSGNTIYF. In DNA form, the CDR3 reads TGTGCCAGCATTGGGACCTCTGGAAACACCATATATTTT.